The 22 T cell receptor beta chains below all came from one sample that was sequenced in a study of identical twins' blood T cells. Via MiXCR, TCRdb re-called the 5' RACE reads, giving one row per CDR3 protein. The sample holds 350,000 to 400,000 distinct CDR3 sequences, over 25% seen once. The source material was PBMCs. The receptors shown here come from a woman between 18 and 55 years old in good health.

A word on this clonotype: One base away lies a much larger clone, so this may be a sequencing read error. The J gene is TRBJ1-1, the V gene TRBV12-3 or TRBV12-4; D remains unclear. This CDR3 comprises 12 residues. Trimming pared 5 bases from V and 6 bases from J, leaving 10 bases between. CDR3 nucleotide sequence: TGTGCCAGCAGTCCCGTGATTGCTGAAGCTTTCTTT. This gives the protein CASSPVIAEAFF.

A remark on this clonotype: Being one base from a much bigger clone, this may be a read error. The DNA is omitted, as the CDR3 cannot be located on it reliably, and the CDR3 follows TCRdb's listing. The CDR3 sequence: CSVKGPNYGCTF. The chain couples TRBV29-1 to TRBJ1-2. The CDR3 length is 12 residues, termini included. CDR1 is SQVTM and CDR2 is ANQGSEA in the germline V gene.

The CDR3 spells CASKGYDYGYTF. CDR3 bases: TGTGCCAGCAAGGGATACGACTATGGCTACACCTTC. The J gene is TRBJ1-2, the V gene TRBV7-9; the D is unclear. Germline V CDR1 and CDR2: SEHNR, FQNEAQ (reference sequence). V lost 7 bases to trimming and J lost 3 bases, with 9 bases between them. The CDR3 runs 12 residues. Using reference TRBV7-9 and TRBJ1-2 for the parts outside the CDR3, the full variable domain is DTGVSQNPRHKITKRGQNVTFRCDPISEHNRLYWYRQTLGQGPEFLTYFQNEAQLEKSRLLSDRFSAERPKGSFSTLEIQRTEQGDSAMYLCASKGYDYGYTFGSGTRLTVV.

This clonotype was observed many times. The chain carries TRBV29-1 and TRBJ1-1; D might be TRBD1 (6 bases). Germline CDR1 is SQVTM and CDR2 is ANQGSEA. The CDR3 has 13 residues. V shed 7 bases and J shed 4 bases, with 16 bases lying between them. The CDR3 coding sequence is TGCAGCGGGGTCGTACAGGGAGCCACTGAAGCTTTCTTT. It yields the protein CSGVVQGATEAFF. The entire variable domain, with the rest obtained from reference TRBV29-1 and TRBJ1-1, is as follows: SAVISQKPSRDICQRGTSLTIQCQVDSQVTMMFWYRQQPGQSLTLIATANQGSEATYESGFVIDKFPISRPNLTFSTLTVSNMSPEDSSIYLCSGVVQGATEAFFGQGTRLTVV.

The rearrangement joins TRBV4-3 to TRBJ1-2; TRBD1 agrees at 7 bases. Per the germline V gene, CDR1 is LGHNA and CDR2 is YSLEER. This CDR3 is 15 amino acids long. After removal of 1 base from V and 8 bases from J, the junction contained 10 bases not matched to a gene. As DNA, the CDR3 is TGCGCCAGCAGCCAAGTCGGGGACAGCGTTAAGGGCTACACCTTC. Its translation: CASSQVGDSVKGYTF.

Concerning this clonotype: At one end the junction does not follow the germline gene, possibly because of a read error. This rearrangement joins TRBV14 to TRBJ2-5; unclear D gene. This CDR3 spans 13 amino acids. The germline CDR1 and CDR2 sequences are SGHDN and FVKESK. The CDR3: CTSSQFRKETQYF. The CDR3 DNA follows: TGTACCAGCAGCCAATTTCGCAAAGAGACCCAGTACTTC.

Turning to this clonotype: The junction differs from germline at one of its ends, possibly a read error. V is TRBV14 and J is TRBJ2-2; TRBD2 might be the D (6 bases). There are 16 residues in the CDR3. Per germline, CDR1 SGHDN and CDR2 FVKESK. In nucleotides, the CDR3 is TGTGCCAACAGCCAGACCGGGACTGGTATTTTCGGGGAGCTGTTTTTT. This translates into CANSQTGTGIFGELFF.

This chain uses TRBV20-1 with TRBJ2-3, with 7 positions matching TRBD2. Germline V gives CDR1 DFQATT, CDR2 SNEGSKA (reference sequence). Trimming removed 5 bases from V and 4 bases from J; junction bases left unmatched: 6. The CDR3 consists of 13 residues. CDR3 sequence: CSASGTIADTQYF. The DNA for the CDR3 is TGCAGTGCTTCCGGGACTATAGCAGATACGCAGTATTTT.

V gene TRBV6-5 combines with J gene TRBJ1-1, with D tentatively TRBD1 (6 bases). V gave up 5 bases and J gave up 5 bases, with 12 bases separating them. From germline, CDR1 is MNHEY and CDR2 SVGAGI. CDR3 length: 13 amino acids. CDR3 amino acids: CASSPAGVTEAFF. Written as DNA, the CDR3 is TGTGCCAGCAGTCCTGCAGGGGTTACTGAAGCTTTCTTT.

Points on this clonotype: A much larger clone sits a single nucleotide away, making a read error possible. The chain combines TRBV6-2 or TRBV6-3 with TRBJ1-5; TRBD1 might be the D (5 bases). Germline values: CDR1 MNHEY, CDR2 SVGEGT. This CDR3 is built from 15 residues. Between the trimmed V and J ends, which lost 0 bases and 3 bases, there was a span of 9 bases. CDR3 region: CASSYSGGDNQPQHF. In DNA, the CDR3 is TGTGCCAGCAGTTACTCGGGAGGGGACAATCAGCCCCAGCATTTT.

The table lists this clonotype with a few counts. The genes are TRBV20-1 and TRBJ1-2; tentatively, D is TRBD1 (6 bases). CDR3 length equals 13 residues. V was pared by 0 bases and J by 6 bases, with 11 bases between. Germline V CDR1 and CDR2: DFQATT, SNEGSKA (reference sequence). The CDR3 spells CSARDPWTDGYTF. Written as DNA, the CDR3 is TGCAGTGCTAGAGATCCCTGGACAGATGGCTACACCTTC.

A word on this clonotype: At one end, the junction sequence differs from germline, possibly due to a read error. V is TRBV20-1 and J is TRBJ1-1, with a tentative D call TRBD1 (5 bases). Germline V gives CDR1 DFQATT, CDR2 SNEGSKA (reference sequence). This CDR3 has 14 amino acids. The CDR3 DNA is TGCAGTGCTTCTCGTGGGGGTTGGAACGCTGAAGCTTTCTTT. It encodes CSASRGGWNAEAFF.

The chain couples TRBV5-1 to TRBJ2-1, with a possible D match to TRBD1 (5 bases). CDR1 is SGHRS and CDR2 is YFSETQ in the germline V gene. CDR3 length: 15 amino acids. Trimming took 0 bases from V and 2 from J, leaving 9 bases between them. The CDR3 spells CASSLAWGPYNEQFF. As DNA, the CDR3 is TGCGCCAGCAGCTTGGCCTGGGGCCCCTACAATGAGCAGTTCTTC.

This clonotype was counted a few times. In nucleotides, the CDR3 is TGTGCCAGCAGGTTCGGGACAGGAAACACCATATATTTT. Protein sequence: CASRFGTGNTIYF. This chain uses TRBV7-9 with TRBJ1-3; maybe TRBD1 (6 bases). Trimming pared 6 bases from V and 4 bases from J, leaving 10 bases between. CDR1 is SEHNR and CDR2 is FQNEAQ in the germline V gene (reference sequence). CDR3 length: 13 residues.

This clonotype was counted only a few times. The chain couples TRBV29-1 to TRBJ2-7; 7 positions match TRBD1. Trimming took 3 bases from V and 6 from J; bases not matched to a gene: 2. Germline V gives CDR1 SQVTM, CDR2 ANQGSEA. This CDR3 spans 11 amino acids. CDR3 protein: CSVETGLEQYF. CDR3 DNA sequence: TGCAGCGTTGAGACAGGGCTCGAGCAGTACTTC.

This clonotype was observed a few times. V usage is TRBV29-1 and J usage is TRBJ1-1, with D possibly being TRBD1 (5 bases). The germline V gene encodes CDR1 SQVTM and CDR2 ANQGSEA. V was clipped by 2 bases and J by 1 base, with 11 bases between them. The CDR3 spans 14 residues. In nucleotides, the CDR3 is TGCAGCGTTGAATCAGGGCGGACGAACACTGAAGCTTTCTTT. Translation: CSVESGRTNTEAFF.

This clonotype has just a few counts. The genes are TRBV5-5 and TRBJ2-7; the D gene is possibly TRBD1 (6 bases). The length of the CDR3 is 14 residues. V gave up 2 bases and J gave up 4 bases, with 13 bases separating them. Germline lookup yields CDR1 SGHKS and CDR2 YYEKEE (reference sequence). Written as DNA, the CDR3 is TGTGCCAGCAGCTTACAACAGGGTCGGTACGAGCAGTACTTC. This translates into CASSLQQGRYEQYF.

This chain links TRBV5-1 with TRBJ2-3, with unresolved D. Germline V gives CDR1 SGHRS, CDR2 YFSETQ. The ends were cut back, 5 bases at V and 6 bases at J, with 13 bases in the middle. The CDR3 sequence is 13 residues long. CDR3 nucleotides: TGCGCCAGCAGTCGGACCTCCGTGGATACGCAGTATTTT. This codes for CASSRTSVDTQYF.

This rearrangement joins TRBV7-2 to TRBJ2-1; D is undetermined. Trimming left V 6 bases short and J 8 bases short, with 14 bases between. Per the germline V gene, CDR1 is SGHTA and CDR2 is FQGNSA. The CDR3 length is 13 residues. CDR3 protein: CASSKRSGDEQFF. CDR3 nucleotides: TGTGCCAGCAGTAAACGGTCGGGCGATGAGCAGTTCTTC.

This clonotype occurred a few times. This chain connects TRBV11-2 to TRBJ2-4; tentatively, D is TRBD2 (6 bases). V dropped 5 bases and J dropped 2 bases, with 13 bases sitting between them. CDR1 is SGHAT and CDR2 is FQNNGV in the germline V gene. The CDR3 is made up of 15 amino acids. CDR3 nucleotide sequence: TGTGCCAGCAGCGGATCTAGCGTATCCAAAAACATTCAGTACTTC. It specifies CASSGSSVSKNIQYF. The full variable domain, its missing parts supplied by reference TRBV11-2 and TRBJ2-4, is EAGVAQSPRYKIIEKRQSVAFWCNPISGHATLYWYQQILGQGPKLLIQFQNNGVVDDSQLPKDRFSAERLKGVDSTLKIQPAKLEDSAVYLCASSGSSVSKNIQYFGAGTRLSVL.

The gene calls are TRBV19 and TRBJ2-1; D remains ambiguous. Germline V gene sequence: CDR1 LNHDA, CDR2 SQIVND (reference sequence). Trimming removed 1 base from V and 5 bases from J, with 12 bases in between. The CDR3 totals 15 residues. The CDR3 DNA reads as TGTGCCAGTAGTATAGGCTATAGCAGAAACAATGAGCAGTTCTTC. Residues: CASSIGYSRNNEQFF.

This clonotype has more than one count but fewer than ten. This chain links TRBV20-1 with TRBJ2-1, with D hard to call. The V end lost 1 base, the J end lost 7 bases, and 8 bases lay between the germline ends. Per germline, CDR1 DFQATT and CDR2 SNEGSKA (reference sequence). CDR3 size: 12 residues. The CDR3 DNA reads TGCAGTGCTAGAGTTCAGCTGAATGAGCAGTTCTTC. As protein: CSARVQLNEQFF.